This T cell receptor beta chain emerged from a study of beta chain features in type 1 diabetes listed by TCRdb under 2018. For the wider study: Mean age, gender distribution, total cell number and subset yield were not different between patients and healthy donors. A total of over 90,000,000 sorted cells were examined across all samples, and a strong correlation was observed between cell number per subset and RNA yield. In the study, recently diagnosed type 1 diabetes patients and matched healthy donors were compared on the TCRB repertoires of their sorted circulating CD4+ T cell subsets. Whereas all 30 or so donors provided naive and central memory subsets, regulatory and stem cell-like memory subsets were isolated from just 8 patients and roughly eight healthy donors.

This clone turned up a few times. It has no known antigen specificity. One base away there is no much larger clone; base qualities are not given. A single peripheral blood draw of about 116 mL on average was collected from each donor into heparinised tubes. A BD FACSAria II was used to sort naive, central memory, regulatory and stem cell-like memory CD4+ T cells with a panel that included CD45RO, CCR7, CD25, CD127, CD95 and CD27. Every sorted population had a purity above 95%. PBMCs were isolated right away by Lymphoprep density gradient centrifugation and were stained directly, without culture. So that batch effects would be minimized, each experiment stained and sorted samples in pairs, pairing one healthy donor with one patient. CDR3 length: 14 amino acids, cysteine to phenylalanine. Of all the DNA, just the CDR3 is kept, 42 bases in frame from base 1. V drops 2 bases and J drops 4 bases, leaving 14 bases in between. The CDR1 and CDR2 encoded by the germline V gene (reference sequence) are GTSNPN and SVGIG.

All of the isolated RNA was reverse transcribed with the High Capacity cDNA Reverse Transcription Kit, so expressed TCRB transcripts were sequenced. Deep immunoSEQ sequencing was applied to naive, central memory and regulatory T cell samples, giving an average of about 3.7 million total reads per sample. After sorted cells were lysed in RLT buffer, RNA was extracted with DNase-treated RNeasy Micro or Mini kits, with the choice depending on cell number. Each cell subset was processed on its own to prevent cross-contamination, while patient and healthy donor samples were processed together. Using the immunoSEQ multiplex PCR, TCRB sequences were amplified from cDNA into 87-bp fragments spanning the CDR3 region. Sequencing of the amplicons was performed on the Illumina HiSeq platform. Turning to the authors' computational methods: PCR bias was corrected computationally using synthetic template baselines, and reads within Hamming distance 2 were collapsed, with unmergeable singletons discarded. Reads were aligned against IMGT so that V, D and J genes, CDR3 length and insertions or deletions at six rearrangement sites could be assigned. Within each subset, clonotype counts were normalized to sorted cell number, after which true diversity and Gini coefficients were computed with the tcR R package. The overlap coefficient, calculated on TCRB nucleotide sequences, was used to measure repertoire sharing. Held by TCRdb, this immuneACCESS table contains in-frame sequences only and omits some clones. Under half of the omission traces to an unresolved V gene where checked; the cause of the rest is unknown. The V and J calls and clone size were taken over from that table, and D and trimming were inferred from the DNA. Present in this sample are fewer than 200,000 clones, about 13% of which were seen just once. The ten largest clones add up to 0.5% to 0.75% of the sample.

The paper's findings and limits, for the study overall: Sequencing cDNA rather than genomic DNA could over-represent highly expressing activated cells, although activation and CD3 levels did not differ between groups. Fewer insertions and more nucleotide deletions at VDJ recombination sites were observed in patients with type 1 diabetes, implying thymic rearrangement abnormalities. PCR may preferentially amplify shorter templates, but because patient and control samples were amplified and corrected together, any resulting skew would affect both groups equally. The naive, central memory and regulatory TCRB repertoires appeared to resemble one another more closely among patients than among healthy donors. Type 1 diabetes patients showed a moderate but significant shortening of TCRB CDR3 length in all four CD4+ subsets. Because small numbers of individuals were included in the HLA sub-analyses, any influence of HLA type on TCRB rearrangement was left unresolved.

The source material was central memory CD4+ T cells from blood. The V and J genes are TRBV30 and TRBJ1-2; the D gene is unclear. The receptor was derived from a woman between 18 and 30 years old in good health. The CDR3 loop reads CAWSFLDTVYGYTF. The sequence in DNA is TGTGCCTGGAGTTTTCTTGACACCGTCTATGGCTACACCTTC.